The subject of this entry is one TCR beta chain. Antigen: not known. This specimen includes other DNA sequences encoding the same CDR3. Germline V gene sequence: CDR1 SGHRS, CDR2 YFSETQ. This CDR3 has 16 amino acids. V lost 4 bases, J lost 3 bases, and 4 bases stayed unmatched. The data are from a study of shared clonotypes between healthy human individuals. Overall study results and limits: Richness estimates generally favored naive over memory subsets.

Only in-frame clones appear in the TCRdb table, and some are missing; sequencing was by immunoSEQ multiplex PCR. The data contain 2 million to 2.5 million clones, over 85% of them seen just once; the ten biggest clones take up under 0.45%. This TCR derives from a man between 18 and 35 years old in good health. Some clones in this sample may be carry-over from other donors' samples. The chain employs TRBV5-1 and TRBJ2-1, with 13 bases lining up with TRBD2. The source material was naive CD4+ T cells from PBMCs. Subset of the sample: CD45RA+ positively selected. The CDR3 loop is CASSPRLAGGYNEQFF. In DNA, the CDR3 is TGCGCCAGCAGCCCGAGACTAGCGGGAGGCTACAATGAGCAGTTCTTC.